The source of this T cell receptor beta chain is a study of yellow fever vaccine responses in identical twins. Study-level points and caveats: Reportedly, twins showed a vaccine T cell response that looked partly convergent and partly personalized.

TCRdb ran MiXCR on the RT-PCR reads and lists one entry per CDR3 protein. This sample yields roughly 4,700 distinct CDR3 sequences, of which roughly 85% are seen a single time; roughly 2% belongs to the top ten. On this clonotype itself: The antigen remains undetermined.

In germline, CDR1 is SGHNT, CDR2 YENEEA. CDR3 length: 14 residues. Trimming took 2 bases from V and 10 from J, leaving 15 bases between them. The V and J genes are TRBV11-3 and TRBJ2-1; D tentatively fits TRBD1 or TRBD2 (5 bases each). The sequence derives from a young woman who received the yellow fever vaccine. This specimen consisted of T cells from blood (PBMCs), unsorted or a sorted subset (not recorded which), obtained before or after yellow fever vaccination (not recorded which). The CDR3 nucleotides read TGTGCCAGCAGCTTAAACAGAGGGGCATGGGAGCAGTTCTTC. It codes for CASSLNRGAWEQFF.